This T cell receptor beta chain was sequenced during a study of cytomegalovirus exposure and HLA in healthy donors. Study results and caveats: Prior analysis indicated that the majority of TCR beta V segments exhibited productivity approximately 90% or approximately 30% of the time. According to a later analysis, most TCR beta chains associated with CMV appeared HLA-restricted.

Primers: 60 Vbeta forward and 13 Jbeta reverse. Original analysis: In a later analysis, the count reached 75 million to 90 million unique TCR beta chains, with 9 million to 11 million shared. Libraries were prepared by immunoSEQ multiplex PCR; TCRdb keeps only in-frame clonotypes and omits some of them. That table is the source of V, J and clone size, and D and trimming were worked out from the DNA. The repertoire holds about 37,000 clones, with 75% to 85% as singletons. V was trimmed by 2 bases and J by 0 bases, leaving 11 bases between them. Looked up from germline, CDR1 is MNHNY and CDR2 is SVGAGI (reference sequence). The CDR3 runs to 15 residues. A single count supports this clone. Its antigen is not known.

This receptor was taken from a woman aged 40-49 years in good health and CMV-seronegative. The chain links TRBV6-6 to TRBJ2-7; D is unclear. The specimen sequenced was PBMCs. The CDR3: CASSYPGRSSYEQYF. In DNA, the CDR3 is TGTGCCAGCAGTTACCCCGGTCGGAGCTCCTACGAGCAGTACTTC.